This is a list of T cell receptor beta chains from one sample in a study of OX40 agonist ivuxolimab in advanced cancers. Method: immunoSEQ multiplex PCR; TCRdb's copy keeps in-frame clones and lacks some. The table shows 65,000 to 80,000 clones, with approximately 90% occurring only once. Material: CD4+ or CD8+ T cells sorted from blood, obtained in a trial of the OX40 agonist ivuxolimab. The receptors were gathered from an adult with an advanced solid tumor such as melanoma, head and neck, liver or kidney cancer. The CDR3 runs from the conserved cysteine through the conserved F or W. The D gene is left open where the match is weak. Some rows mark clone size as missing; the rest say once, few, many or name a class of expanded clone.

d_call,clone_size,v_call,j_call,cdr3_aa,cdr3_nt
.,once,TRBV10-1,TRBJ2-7,CASSAQVSSYEQYF,TGCGCCAGCAGTGCCCAAGTAAGCTCCTACGAGCAGTACTTC
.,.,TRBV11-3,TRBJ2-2,CASSLEQAGTGELFF,TGTGCCAGCAGCTTAGAACAAGCGGGCACCGGGGAGCTGTTTTTT
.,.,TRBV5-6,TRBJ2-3,CASSYGGTDTQYF,TGTGCCAGCAGCTACGGGGGCACAGATACGCAGTATTTT
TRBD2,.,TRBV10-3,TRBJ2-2,CAISGTSGGAGDGGELFF,TGTGCCATCAGTGGCACATCGGGAGGAGCGGGAGATGGCGGGGAGCTGTTTTTT
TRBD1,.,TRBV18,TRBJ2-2,CASSAREEPGGSGELFF,TGTGCCAGCTCTGCCCGAGAGGAGCCAGGGGGCTCCGGGGAGCTGTTTTTT
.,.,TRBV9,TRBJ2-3,CASSFGPSDTQYF,TGTGCCAGCAGCTTCGGACCTTCAGATACGCAGTATTTT
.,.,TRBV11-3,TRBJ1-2,CASSIGGSRGYGYTF,TGTGCCAGCAGCATCGGGGGGAGCAGAGGCTATGGCTACACCTTC
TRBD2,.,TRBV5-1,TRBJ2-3,CASSLTSGSLVNTQYF,TGCGCCAGCAGCCTCACTAGCGGGAGTTTGGTGAATACGCAGTATTTT
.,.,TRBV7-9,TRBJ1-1,CASSLTDGNTEAFF,TGTGCCAGCAGCTTAACGGACGGGAACACTGAAGCTTTCTTT
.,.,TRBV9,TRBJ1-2,CASSVDGAGYGYTF,TGTGCCAGCAGCGTAGATGGCGCAGGCTATGGCTACACCTTC
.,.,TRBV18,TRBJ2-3,CASSPPVPSTDTQYF,TGTGCCAGCTCACCACCCGTGCCGAGCACAGATACGCAGTATTTT
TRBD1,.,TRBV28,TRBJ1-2,CASSLGVAGQASMGGYTF,TGTGCCAGCAGTTTAGGGGTGGCGGGACAGGCCTCCATGGGTGGCTACACCTTC
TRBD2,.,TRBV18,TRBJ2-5,CASSPPSGRLETQYF,TGTGCCAGCTCACCGCCTAGCGGGAGATTGGAGACCCAGTACTTC
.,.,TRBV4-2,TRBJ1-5,CASSQDWDLTTPQHF,TGTGCCAGCAGCCAAGATTGGGACCTCACTACGCCCCAGCATTTT
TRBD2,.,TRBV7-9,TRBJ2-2,CASSPRLAGGGSTGELFF,TGTGCCAGCAGCCCCAGACTAGCGGGAGGAGGGAGCACCGGGGAGCTGTTTTTT
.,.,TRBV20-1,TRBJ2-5,CSASAETQYF,TGCAGTGCTAGCGCAGAGACCCAGTACTTC
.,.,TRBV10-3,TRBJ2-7,CASGTASYEQYF,TGTGCCTCCGGGACTGCCTCCTACGAGCAGTACTTC
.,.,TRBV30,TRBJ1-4,CAWSVQGGEKLFF,TGTGCCTGGAGTGTACAGGGAGGAGAAAAACTGTTTTTT
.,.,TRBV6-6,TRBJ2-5,CASSYQDYQETQYF,TGTGCCAGCAGTTACCAGGATTACCAAGAGACCCAGTACTTC
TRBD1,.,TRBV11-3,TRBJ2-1,CATNPFLGQGDNEQFF,TGTGCCACCAACCCATTTTTGGGACAGGGGGACAATGAGCAGTTCTTC
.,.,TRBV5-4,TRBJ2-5,CASSLAGAETQYF,TGTGCCAGCAGCTTGGCAGGGGCAGAGACCCAGTACTTC
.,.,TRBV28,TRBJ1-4,CASSLGGATNEKLFF,TGTGCCAGCAGTTTAGGAGGGGCCACTAATGAAAAACTGTTTTTT
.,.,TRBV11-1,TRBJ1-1,CASSSTGNTEAFF,TGTGCCAGCAGCTCGACAGGGAACACTGAAGCTTTCTTT
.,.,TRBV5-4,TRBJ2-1,CASRYYNEQFF,TGTGCCAGCAGATACTATAACGAGCAGTTCTTC
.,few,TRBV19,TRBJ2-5,CASSLGESGKTQYF,TGTGCCAGTAGTCTTGGGGAAAGTGGGAAGACCCAGTACTTC
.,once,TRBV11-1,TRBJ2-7,CASSLDGRVFEQYF,TGTGCCAGCAGCTTAGACGGCAGGGTGTTCGAGCAGTACTTC
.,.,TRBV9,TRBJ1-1,CASSVAGNTEAFF,TGTGCCAGCAGCGTAGCGGGGAACACTGAAGCTTTCTTT
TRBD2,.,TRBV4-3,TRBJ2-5,CASSQATQGGRETQYF,TGCGCCAGCAGCCAGGCCACGCAGGGCGGGAGGGAGACCCAGTACTTC
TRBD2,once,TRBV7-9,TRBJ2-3,CASSLGTGTSGRGYF,TGTGCCAGCAGCTTGGGTACCGGGACTAGCGGGAGAGGGTATTTT
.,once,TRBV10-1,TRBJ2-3,CASSLPLDTQYF,TGCGCCAGCAGTCTACCGCTAGATACGCAGTATTTT
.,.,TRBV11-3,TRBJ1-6,CASSASQGRNSPLHF,TGTGCCAGCAGCGCATCCCAGGGTAGGAATTCACCCCTCCACTTT
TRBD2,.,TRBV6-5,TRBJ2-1,CASSFKREGLEQFF,TGTGCCAGCAGTTTTAAGCGGGAGGGACTCGAGCAGTTCTTC
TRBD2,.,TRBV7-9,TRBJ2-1,CASSRAGGPQYEQFF,TGTGCCAGCAGCCGAGCGGGAGGACCACAATATGAGCAGTTCTTC
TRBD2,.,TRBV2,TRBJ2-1,CASSSGLATYNEQFF,TGTGCCAGCAGTTCGGGACTAGCTACCTACAATGAGCAGTTCTTC
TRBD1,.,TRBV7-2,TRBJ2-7,CASSTSGTGGIEQYF,TGTGCCAGCAGCACTTCCGGGACAGGGGGTATCGAGCAGTACTTC
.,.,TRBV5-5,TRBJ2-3,CASSSGYERDTQYF,TGTGCCAGCAGCAGCGGCTATGAGAGGGATACGCAGTATTTT
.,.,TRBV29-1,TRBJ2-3,CSVIRGGTDTQYF,TGCAGCGTGATACGGGGCGGCACAGATACGCAGTATTTT